These 7 T cell receptor beta chains originate from one sample sequenced in a study of beta chain features in type 1 diabetes. Investigators reverse transcribed all isolated RNA, so they sequenced expressed TCRB transcripts. The assay was immunoSEQ multiplex PCR, and TCRdb's table has in-frame clones only and misses some. Found here are 450,000 or so clones, around 10% of them singletons; the top ten hold more than 0.045%. The specimen was naive CD4+ T cells from blood. The receptors come from a young woman in good health.

This clone showed up just once. V is TRBV2 and J is TRBJ1-2, with unresolved D. From germline, CDR1 is SNHLY and CDR2 FYNNEI. The V end was cut by 8 bases, the J end by 7 bases, with 32 bases between. The CDR3 is made up of 18 amino acids. CDR3 protein: CASGKAQQMLLSVSGYTF. CDR3 DNA: TGTGCCAGCGGTAAAGCGCAGCAAATGCTATTGTCTGTTTCTGGCTACACCTTC.

This clone appeared a few times. The sample contains more than one DNA sequence encoding this CDR3. The chain employs TRBV29-1 and TRBJ2-3, with TRBD2 as a possible D gene (6 bases). The V and J ends lost 7 bases and 2 bases respectively, with 13 bases between them. The CDR3 contains 13 residues. Germline CDR1 reads SQVTM; CDR2 reads ANQGSEA. CDR3 sequence: CSAGGRDTDTQYF. The CDR3 DNA reads as TGCAGCGCCGGGGGTCGGGACACAGATACGCAGTATTTT.

The chain links TRBV5-4 to TRBJ2-1; D unresolved. V was clipped by 1 base and J by 4 bases, with 9 bases between them. The length of the CDR3 is 14 residues. Germline loops: CDR1 SGHNT, CDR2 YYREEE (reference sequence). The CDR3 sequence is CASSLMQEYNEQFF. DNA for the CDR3: TGTGCCAGCAGCTTGATGCAGGAGTACAATGAGCAGTTCTTC. The variable domain in full, with the rest retrieved from reference TRBV5-4 and TRBJ2-1, is ETGVTQSPTHLIKTRGQQVTLRCSSQSGHNTVSWYQQALGQGPQFIFQYYREEENGRGNFPPRFSGLQFPNYSSELNVNALELDDSALYLCASSLMQEYNEQFFGPGTRLTVL.

The genes are TRBV28 and TRBJ2-1; D gene ambiguous. In germline, CDR1 is MDHEN, CDR2 SYDVKM. Trimming cost V 5 bases and J 8 bases, with 10 bases left between them. This CDR3 has 12 amino acids. The CDR3 DNA sequence: TGTGCCAGCAGTCCCCGCTGGGATGAGCAGTTCTTC. Residues: CASSPRWDEQFF. Using reference TRBV28 and TRBJ2-1 for the parts outside the CDR3, the full variable domain is DVKVTQSSRYLVKRTGEKVFLECVQDMDHENMFWYRQDPGLGLRLIYFSYDVKMKEKGDIPEGYSVSREKKERFSLILESASTNQTSMYLCASSPRWDEQFFGPGTRLTVL.

The J gene is TRBJ1-6, the V gene TRBV6-6; no firm D call. Germline V CDR1 and CDR2: MNHNY, SVGAGI (reference sequence). V shed 7 bases and J shed 9 bases, with 13 bases lying between them. The CDR3 loop spans 13 amino acids. The CDR3 DNA sequence: TGTGCCAGCACCCCCTGGGCGGGTTCACCCCTCCACTTT. It translates to CASTPWAGSPLHF.

The genes are TRBV4-1 and TRBJ2-1, with D unclear. From germline, CDR1 is MGHRA and CDR2 YSYEKL. The CDR3 totals 16 residues. The germline V and J ends were trimmed by 3 bases and 7 bases, with 19 bases remaining between them. The CDR3 nucleotides read TGCGCCAGCAGCCACCAGTCCGGGTGGACCCGTAATGAGCAGTTCTTC. As protein: CASSHQSGWTRNEQFF.

Comment on this clone: The sample contains more than one DNA sequence encoding this CDR3. V gene TRBV7-9 combines with J gene TRBJ1-3; the D is unclear. Germline V gene sequence: CDR1 SEHNR, CDR2 FQNEAQ (reference sequence). The CDR3 contains 14 residues. Trimming took off 1 base at V and 0 bases at J, with 4 bases between the two ends. The CDR3 region is CASSLGISGNTIYF. CDR3 nucleotides: TGTGCCAGCAGCTTAGGGATCTCTGGAAACACCATATATTTT.